Below are 4 T cell receptor beta chains sequenced from a single sample in a study of Ad26.COV2.S vaccination and SARS-CoV-2 variants. Method: immunoSEQ multiplex PCR; TCRdb's copy keeps in-frame clones and lacks some. The sample has 430,000 or so clones, around nine tenths seen once; the top ten hold 10% to 15%. Treatment denoted: over 15 received Ad26.COV2.S at low or high dose, single or two shots; roughly five received placebo; per-sample allocation not given. On day 63 after the first injection, vaccine and placebo recipients gave samples. The sample in question was peripheral blood, obtained in a trial of Ad26.COV2.S vaccine versus placebo. Every receptor here comes from a person aged 18-65 years who received the Ad26.COV2.S COVID-19 vaccine or a placebo.

The rearrangement links TRBV10-3 to TRBJ2-7; 7 bases agree with TRBD2. Germline V gene data show CDR1 as ENHRY and CDR2 as SYGVKD. The CDR3 runs 14 residues. V lost 3 bases, J lost 2 bases, and 4 bases stayed unmatched. The DNA of the CDR3 is TGTGCCATCAGTGAAGCGGGAAGTACCTACGAGCAGTACTTC. Translating it yields CAISEAGSTYEQYF.

CDR3: CASSQRGAAHSNQPQHF. The DNA of the CDR3 is TGTGCCAGCAGCCAACGAGGGGCAGCGCATAGCAATCAGCCCCAGCATTTT. The chain uses TRBV3-1 (or the pseudogene TRBV3-2) and TRBJ1-5, with a tentative D call TRBD1 (5 bases). CDR1 is LGHDT and CDR2 is YNNKEL in the germline V gene (reference sequence). Deletions cut 2 bases from V and 0 bases from J, with 14 bases between. The CDR3 runs to 17 residues.

The chain recombines TRBV4-1 with TRBJ1-3; TRBD1 aligns across 7 bases. In germline, CDR1 is MGHRA, CDR2 YSYEKL. The CDR3 has 16 residues. J was trimmed by 7 bases and V by 1 base; bases with no gene match: 10. CDR3 coding DNA: TGCGCCAGCAGCCAAGCCCTTGACAGGGCATATAACACCATATATTTT. Protein product: CASSQALDRAYNTIYF.

Written as DNA, the CDR3 is TGTGCCAGCAGTCCGAGGACCGATTTTGGCTACACCTTC. Amino acids: CASSPRTDFGYTF. The rearrangement joins TRBV12-3 or TRBV12-4 to TRBJ1-2; D is unclear. Trimming cost V 5 bases and J 7 bases, with 14 bases left between them. This CDR3 contains 13 residues.